The 27 T cell receptor beta chains below come from one sample, sequenced in a study of identical twins. TCRdb re-called the 5' RACE reads through MiXCR, storing one row per CDR3 protein. The sample has about 790,000 distinct CDR3 sequences, 18% seen once. The same sample was also used in a study of T cells expressing NK-cell markers.

The sequenced sample consisted of PBMCs. The receptors come from a young woman in good health.

The chain joins TRBV10-3 to TRBJ2-1, with 7 bases identical to TRBD2. CDR1 and CDR2 (germline): ENHRY, SYGVKD. This CDR3 contains 15 residues. Losses at the gene ends were 6 bases for V and 0 bases for J; bases not matched to a gene: 5. DNA of the CDR3: TGTGCCATCAGAAGTGGGGAGGGCTCCTACAATGAGCAGTTCTTC. This sequence encodes CAIRSGEGSYNEQFF.

The chain carries TRBV30 and TRBJ1-1; D is ambiguous. Germline V lookup: CDR1 GTSNPN, CDR2 SVGIG (reference sequence). Trimming took 1 base from V and 5 from J, leaving 5 bases between them. The CDR3 consists of 11 residues. The CDR3 region is CAWSGLTEAFF. DNA for the CDR3: TGTGCCTGGAGTGGGTTAACTGAAGCTTTCTTT.

This clonotype was seen only a few times. This sequence joins TRBV7-9 and TRBJ1-1; D not certain. The V gene lost 0 bases and the J gene lost 7 bases, with 6 bases spanning the gap. The CDR3 is made up of 12 amino acids. In germline, CDR1 is SEHNR, CDR2 FQNEAQ (reference sequence). CDR3: CASSLATNEAFF. The CDR3 DNA reads TGTGCCAGCAGCTTAGCAACGAATGAAGCTTTCTTT.

The V and J genes are TRBV27 and TRBJ1-6; 8 bases map to TRBD1. Per germline, CDR1 MNHEY and CDR2 SMNVEV (reference sequence). V gave up 0 bases and J gave up 9 bases; unmatched junction bases: 4. The CDR3 is 15 amino acids. The CDR3 nucleotides read TGTGCCAGCAGTTTATCCCCCGGGACAGGTTCACCCCTCCACTTT. This sequence encodes CASSLSPGTGSPLHF.

This clonotype has more than one count but fewer than ten. The rearrangement joins TRBV12-3 or TRBV12-4 to TRBJ2-7, with D possibly being TRBD1 (6 bases). The V and J ends lost 5 bases and 2 bases respectively, with 16 bases between them. The CDR3 loop spans 15 amino acids. CDR3 nucleotide sequence: TGTGCCAGCAGTCGACGACAGGTCCCCCCCTACGAGCAGTACTTC. This codes for CASSRRQVPPYEQYF.

This clonotype was recorded a few times. The chain combines TRBV12-3 or TRBV12-4 with TRBJ2-6; D is unresolved. This CDR3 comprises 16 residues. The germline V and J ends were trimmed by 6 bases and 3 bases, with 15 bases remaining between them. This CDR3 is CASRNTLAIGANVLTF. Written as DNA, the CDR3 is TGTGCCAGCAGAAATACCTTAGCAATTGGGGCCAACGTCCTGACTTTC.

The chain is built from TRBV12-3 or TRBV12-4 and TRBJ2-2; D ambiguous. Trimming cost V 6 bases and J 9 bases, with 14 bases left between them. This CDR3 contains 13 residues. The CDR3 DNA is TGTGCCAGCAGCCATTATTTGGTCCGGGAGCTGTTTTTT. Amino acid sequence: CASSHYLVRELFF.

This chain links TRBV19 with TRBJ2-7, with TRBD1 identical over 11 bases. The CDR3 covers 15 residues. The V gene end was trimmed by 3 bases and the J gene end by 2 bases; junction bases not matched to a gene: 3. Germline CDR1 LNHDA, CDR2 SQIVND (reference sequence). For the CDR3, the DNA is TGTGCCAGTAGTATGAAGGGACAGGGGGCCTACGAGCAGTACTTC. Translation: CASSMKGQGAYEQYF.

The chain has TRBV12-3 or TRBV12-4 and TRBJ2-5, with D possibly matching TRBD2 (5 bases). The V end lost 6 bases, the J end lost 2 bases, and 13 bases lay between the germline ends. The CDR3 is 14 residues long. CDR3 sequence reads: CASSPLGLQETQYF. Here the CDR3 DNA reads TGTGCCAGCAGCCCACTAGGTCTGCAAGAGACCCAGTACTTC.

This chain joins TRBV6-2 or TRBV6-3 and TRBJ2-5; 8 bases align to TRBD1. V shed 4 bases and J 4 bases; nucleotides not matched to a gene: 8. Per the germline V gene, CDR1 is MNHEY and CDR2 is SVGEGT. This CDR3 spans 15 amino acids. CDR3 residues: CASSSQGARGETQYF. In nucleotides, the CDR3 is TGTGCCAGCAGTTCCCAGGGGGCGCGCGGAGAGACCCAGTACTTC.

This chain connects TRBV30 to TRBJ2-7; the D gene could be TRBD1 or TRBD2 (6 bases each). The CDR3 spans 14 residues. Deletions cut 5 bases from V and 3 bases from J, with 17 bases between. CDR1 GTSNPN and CDR2 SVGIG come from the germline V gene (reference sequence). In DNA, the CDR3 is TGTGCCTGGCAAAAGGGGGGAACCAGCTACGAGCAGTACTTC. As protein: CAWQKGGTSYEQYF.

This clonotype was observed a few times. J is TRBJ2-7 and V is TRBV10-3; D remains unclear. The CDR3 contains 14 residues. Trimming pared 0 bases from V and 0 bases from J, leaving 6 bases between. From germline, CDR1 is ENHRY and CDR2 SYGVKD. In DNA, the CDR3 is TGTGCCATCAGTGAGTCCGGGTTCTCCTACGAGCAGTACTTC. Translation: CAISESGFSYEQYF.

The V call is TRBV7-9, the J call TRBJ1-2, with D maybe TRBD1 (5 bases). The germline V and J ends were trimmed by 6 bases and 0 bases, with 11 bases remaining between them. Germline loops: CDR1 SEHNR, CDR2 FQNEAQ (reference sequence). The CDR3 consists of 14 residues. This chain's CDR3 is CASSQKGANYGYTF. Written as DNA, the CDR3 is TGTGCCAGCAGTCAAAAAGGGGCTAACTATGGCTACACCTTC.

This clonotype was found a few times. This chain uses TRBV6-6 with TRBJ2-7; no clear D. Trimming removed 8 bases at V and 2 bases at J, with 13 bases between. The CDR3 consists of 13 residues. Per the germline V gene, CDR1 is MNHNY and CDR2 is SVGAGI (reference sequence). The CDR3 spells CASALSEAYEQYF. The CDR3 bases are TGTGCCAGCGCCCTCAGCGAGGCCTACGAGCAGTACTTC.

This clonotype turned up a few times. The chain couples TRBV25-1 to TRBJ2-5; D is uncertain. The CDR3 consists of 14 residues. V lost 0 bases and J lost 5, with 10 bases in between. Germline loops: CDR1 MGHDK, CDR2 SYGVNS. The CDR3 reads CASSEYILGETQYF. CDR3 nucleotides: TGTGCCAGCAGTGAATATATCTTGGGGGAGACCCAGTACTTC.

This clonotype has at least ten counts. The gene calls are TRBV12-3 or TRBV12-4 and TRBJ2-5, with a possible D match to TRBD2 (6 bases). V lost 3 bases and J lost 3, with 11 bases in between. This CDR3 region has 14 residues. DNA for the CDR3: TGTGCCAGCAGTTTTTCCCGGGGGAAAGAGACCCAGTACTTC. Protein: CASSFSRGKETQYF.

The rearrangement uses TRBV2 and TRBJ2-6, with D possibly being TRBD2 (7 bases). V was pared by 7 bases and J by 0 bases, with 16 bases between. Germline loops: CDR1 SNHLY, CDR2 FYNNEI. The CDR3 loop spans 17 amino acids. In DNA form, the CDR3 reads TGTGCCAGCATGAGGGGAGGGGGTAGCTCTGGGGCCAACGTCCTGACTTTC. Translation gives CASMRGGGSSGANVLTF.

The chain employs TRBV6-2 or TRBV6-3 and TRBJ2-5; D assignment may be TRBD1 or TRBD2 (5 bases each). The CDR3 contains 14 residues. The germline V gene has CDR1 MNHEY and CDR2 SVGEGT. The V gene lost 6 bases and the J gene lost 6 bases, with 17 bases spanning the gap. CDR3 DNA: TGTGCCAGCAGAATCCGGGGCCCTGCCAAGACCCAGTACTTC. Translated: CASRIRGPAKTQYF.

The chain carries TRBV6-2 or TRBV6-3 and TRBJ2-1; D possibly corresponds to TRBD2 (6 bases). The V end lost 6 bases, the J end lost 7 bases, and 10 bases lay between the germline ends. Germline values: CDR1 MNHEY, CDR2 SVGEGT. This CDR3 region has 12 residues. DNA of the CDR3: TGTGCCAGCAGCTGGAGGGTAAATGAGCAGTTCTTC. Translated, it gives CASSWRVNEQFF.

The V gene is TRBV27, the J gene TRBJ2-3; 8 nucleotides agree with TRBD1. Trimming took 10 bases from V and 5 from J; bases not matched to a gene: 8. Germline CDR1 MNHEY, CDR2 SMNVEV (reference sequence). This CDR3 is built from 13 residues. The CDR3 here is CAIRQGSIDTQYF. The CDR3 coding sequence is TGTGCCATCAGACAGGGGTCGATAGATACGCAGTATTTT.

This clonotype was recorded at least ten times. V and J are TRBV10-3 and TRBJ2-7; 12 bases align to TRBD2. The CDR3 sequence is 18 residues long. The germline CDR1 and CDR2 sequences are ENHRY and SYGVKD. Losses at the gene ends were 3 bases for V and 4 bases for J; bases not matched to a gene: 13. The CDR3 nucleotides are TGTGCCATCAGTGACCCCCGGACTAGCGGGAAGTCGGGTTACGAGCAGTACTTC. Its protein is CAISDPRTSGKSGYEQYF.

The J gene is TRBJ2-5, the V gene TRBV10-2; 11 nucleotides agree with TRBD2. V was clipped by 6 bases and J by 4 bases; unmatched bases: 7. The germline gives CDR1 WSHSY, CDR2 SAAADI. CDR3 length equals 15 residues. CDR3 nucleotides: TGCGCCAGCAGAGAGCTAGCGGGAGGCGGAGAGACCCAGTACTTC. It is translated as CASRELAGGGETQYF.

The genes are TRBV6-1 and TRBJ1-5, with D tentatively TRBD1 (5 bases). V was clipped by 6 bases and J by 2 bases, with 14 bases between them. The CDR3 runs 15 residues. Germline CDR1 and CDR2: MNHNS and SASEGT. The CDR3 nucleotides are TGTGCCAGCAGAGCCGTGGGGGTAGGCAATCAGCCCCAGCATTTT. This codes for CASRAVGVGNQPQHF.

This clonotype was seen a handful of times. V and J are TRBV7-2 and TRBJ2-7; no firm D call. Per germline, CDR1 SGHTA and CDR2 FQGNSA. V was trimmed by 2 bases and J by 0 bases, leaving 5 bases between them. The CDR3 consists of 13 residues. As DNA, the CDR3 is TGTGCCAGCAGCTTACCACTCTCCTACGAGCAGTACTTC. Protein: CASSLPLSYEQYF.

This chain links TRBV7-2 with TRBJ2-7; D is unclear. Germline V CDR1 and CDR2: SGHTA, FQGNSA. This CDR3 is 14 amino acids long. The V end was cut by 1 base, the J end by 2 bases, with 9 bases between. CDR3 loop: CASSLVPTTYEQYF. CDR3 DNA: TGTGCCAGCAGCTTAGTTCCTACAACCTACGAGCAGTACTTC.

In DNA, the CDR3 is TGTGCCAGCAGCTTATCTGTTCCAGGGGCCTACGAGCAGTACTTC. Translation: CASSLSVPGAYEQYF. J is TRBJ2-7 and V is TRBV7-9; D may be TRBD1 (6 bases). V was clipped by 2 bases and J by 2 bases, with 13 bases between them. The CDR3 has 15 residues. Germline V lookup: CDR1 SEHNR, CDR2 FQNEAQ (reference sequence). The full variable domain, its missing parts supplied by reference TRBV7-9 and TRBJ2-7, is DTGVSQNPRHKITKRGQNVTFRCDPISEHNRLYWYRQTLGQGPEFLTYFQNEAQLEKSRLLSDRFSAERPKGSFSTLEIQRTEQGDSAMYLCASSLSVPGAYEQYFGPGTRLTVT.

This clonotype has just a few counts. The CDR3 here is CGAVSRGGPTDTQYF. The CDR3 bases are TGCGGAGCAGTGTCGCGGGGGGGCCCCACAGATACGCAGTATTTT. The chain carries TRBV20-1 and TRBJ2-3, with 9 bases lining up with TRBD2. CDR3 length: 15 amino acids. Germline V gene data show CDR1 as DFQATT and CDR2 as SNEGSKA (reference sequence).